These 9 T cell receptor beta chains originate from one sample sequenced in a study of radiation and T cells in renal cell carcinoma. TCRdb keeps only in-frame clones here, not all; method: immunoSEQ multiplex PCR. The data show 160,000 or so clones, approximately 90% seen once. The time point here: blood 2 weeks post-SBRT. Treatment defined: 15 Gy SBRT to primary tumor, nephrectomy 4 weeks later. The material sequenced was blood, taken from a patient whose treatment included radiotherapy and nephrectomy. Receptors originate from a woman aged 45-65 years with renal cell carcinoma.

The genes are TRBV5-1 and TRBJ1-2; possible D gene TRBD1, 5 bases. Germline V lookup: CDR1 SGHRS, CDR2 YFSETQ. Trimming left V 10 bases short and J 2 bases short, with 15 bases between. This CDR3 comprises 13 residues. This chain's CDR3 is CASRREGNYGYTF. CDR3 bases: TGCGCCTCTCGCCGGGAGGGGAACTATGGCTACACCTTC.

This clone occurred once. V and J are TRBV4-1 and TRBJ2-4; 15 bases match TRBD2. Per the germline V gene, CDR1 is MGHRA and CDR2 is YSYEKL. The length of the CDR3 is 19 residues. V was pared by 4 bases and J by 6 bases, with 13 bases of the junction left unmatched. The CDR3 sequence is CASSLGTSGGIGSRNIQYF. For the CDR3, the DNA is TGCGCCAGCAGCCTTGGGACTAGCGGGGGGATCGGTAGTAGAAACATTCAGTACTTC.

This clone was detected only once. For the CDR3, the DNA is TGTGCCAGCAGTCAACGAGGGTTCACTGAAGCTTTCTTT. Translation gives CASSQRGFTEAFF. The V gene is TRBV6-5, the J gene TRBJ1-1; D ambiguous. In germline, CDR1 is MNHEY, CDR2 SVGAGI. The V and J ends lost 5 bases and 4 bases respectively, with 11 bases between them. The CDR3 runs 13 residues.

This clone was seen more than once but under ten times. This chain links TRBV6-1 with TRBJ1-6, with 10 bases identical to TRBD1. The CDR3 consists of 14 residues. J was trimmed by 9 bases and V by 6 bases; bases with no gene match: 5. Germline V lookup: CDR1 MNHNS, CDR2 SASEGT. This CDR3 is CASRGTGDTSPLHF. CDR3 bases: TGTGCCAGCAGGGGGACAGGGGATACTTCACCCCTCCACTTT.

This chain connects TRBV18 to TRBJ1-3, with unresolved D. Germline CDR1 reads KGHSH; CDR2 reads LQKENI. The CDR3 sequence is 14 residues long. V lost 3 bases and J 3 bases, leaving 9 bases between the germline ends. CDR3 sequence: CASSPQEIGNTIYF. CDR3 DNA sequence: TGTGCCAGCTCACCTCAAGAAATTGGAAACACCATATATTTT.

The chain links TRBV5-1 to TRBJ1-1; D perhaps matches TRBD1 (5 bases). Trimming shortened V by 4 bases and J by 2 bases, and 15 bases separated the two germline ends. CDR1 and CDR2 from the germline V gene are SGHRS and YFSETQ. This CDR3 has 15 amino acids. CDR3 in amino acids: CASSPWQGRNTEAFF. CDR3 DNA: TGCGCCAGCAGCCCCTGGCAGGGCCGTAACACTGAAGCTTTCTTT.

CDR3 sequence: CASSRQGGGYGYTF. The CDR3, as DNA: TGTGCCAGCAGCCGCCAGGGGGGGGGCTATGGCTACACCTTC. V and J are TRBV2 and TRBJ1-2; 7 bases line up with TRBD1. J lost 4 bases, V lost 6 bases, and 8 bases had no gene match. The CDR3 runs 14 residues. Per germline, CDR1 SNHLY and CDR2 FYNNEI.

The gene calls are TRBV6-5 and TRBJ2-7; 7 positions agree with TRBD1. Per germline, CDR1 MNHEY and CDR2 SVGAGI. Germline trimming cut 5 bases from V and 5 bases from J; bases unmatched to any gene: 9. The CDR3 runs 14 residues. The CDR3 is CASSQNRGWNEQYF. CDR3 DNA sequence: TGTGCCAGCAGTCAAAACAGGGGTTGGAACGAGCAGTACTTC.

The CDR3 is CASILEPGWPDTQYF. The CDR3 DNA follows: TGCGCCAGCATCCTCGAGCCGGGGTGGCCAGATACGCAGTATTTT. The chain employs TRBV5-1 and TRBJ2-3; D might be TRBD2 (5 bases). This CDR3 has 15 amino acids. The germline gives CDR1 SGHRS, CDR2 YFSETQ. V lost 6 bases, J lost 4 bases, and 18 bases lay in between.